What follows are 31 T cell receptor beta chains derived from one specimen sequenced in a study of T cell responses to AZD1222 COVID-19 vaccine. Generated by immunoSEQ multiplex PCR, the TCRdb table keeps only in-frame clones and is missing some. The table includes roughly 180,000 clones, about nine tenths detected once. The input for sequencing was peripheral blood, taken 28 days after the second AZD1222 dose. Receptors were obtained from an adult who received the AZD1222 COVID-19 vaccine.

The chain is built from TRBV9 and TRBJ1-2; tentatively, D is TRBD1 (5 bases). V was pared by 2 bases and J by 8 bases, with 16 bases between. The germline V gene encodes CDR1 SGDLS and CDR2 YYNGEE. The CDR3 sequence is 14 residues long. The CDR3 loop reads CASSVGSQGGGYTF. As DNA, the CDR3 is TGTGCCAGCAGCGTCGGGAGTCAGGGCGGAGGCTACACCTTC.

The genes are TRBV7-9 and TRBJ2-7, with D perhaps assigned TRBD1 or TRBD2 (5 bases each). CDR1 and CDR2 (germline): SEHNR, FQNEAQ (reference sequence). The V and J ends lost 0 bases and 3 bases respectively, with 15 bases between them. The CDR3 covers 16 residues. The CDR3, as DNA: TGTGCCAGCAGCTTAGCCCAGGGACGGATCTACTACGAGCAGTACTTC. It specifies CASSLAQGRIYYEQYF.

This clone was observed once. CDR3 sequence: CASSQDQGRQPQHF. The CDR3 DNA is TGCGCCAGCAGCCAAGACCAGGGTAGACAGCCCCAGCATTTT. The V call is TRBV4-1, the J call TRBJ1-5; maybe TRBD1 (5 bases). V lost 0 bases to trimming and J lost 7 bases, with 10 bases between them. The V gene's germline CDR1 is MGHRA and CDR2 YSYEKL. There are 14 residues in the CDR3.

V usage is TRBV3-1 (or the pseudogene TRBV3-2) and J usage is TRBJ2-6; 7 bases match TRBD1. V shed 0 bases, J shed 4 bases, and the junction held 3 bases outside the gene matches. There are 16 residues in the CDR3. In germline, CDR1 is LGHDT, CDR2 YNNKEL (reference sequence). The CDR3 is CASSQERGPGANVLTF. The CDR3 region has the DNA TGTGCCAGCAGCCAAGAGAGGGGGCCAGGGGCCAACGTCCTGACTTTC.

V is TRBV18 and J is TRBJ2-2; 7 positions agree with TRBD2. CDR3 size: 16 residues. Losses at the gene ends were 3 bases for V and 1 base for J; bases not matched to a gene: 5. Germline loops: CDR1 KGHSH, CDR2 LQKENI. CDR3 loop: CASSPSSSGNTGELFF. The CDR3 DNA sequence: TGTGCCAGCTCACCGTCTTCTAGCGGGAACACCGGGGAGCTGTTTTTT.

This rearrangement joins TRBV20-1 to TRBJ1-2; D is undetermined. Trimming pared 5 bases from V and 5 bases from J, leaving 9 bases between. There are 11 residues in the CDR3. The V gene's germline CDR1 is DFQATT and CDR2 SNEGSKA (reference sequence). The CDR3: CSAPPGYGYTF. As DNA, the CDR3 is TGCAGTGCTCCCCCGGGTTATGGCTACACCTTC.

The V call is TRBV2, the J call TRBJ2-3; a possible D gene is TRBD1 (5 bases). Deletions cut 4 bases from V and 1 base from J, with 9 bases between. This CDR3 has 14 amino acids. The germline V gene has CDR1 SNHLY and CDR2 FYNNEI. In DNA, the CDR3 is TGTGCCAGCAGTGCCGCACAGGGCACAGATACGCAGTATTTT. The encoded protein is CASSAAQGTDTQYF.

The J gene is TRBJ2-3, the V gene TRBV6-5; TRBD2 aligns across 9 bases. J was trimmed by 7 bases and V by 6 bases; bases with no gene match: 11. The CDR3 runs to 15 residues. Germline CDR1 MNHEY, CDR2 SVGAGI. Here the CDR3 reads CASSGTSSLGNTQYF. The CDR3 DNA reads as TGTGCCAGCAGCGGGACTAGCTCTCTAGGGAATACGCAGTATTTT.

V gene TRBV29-1 combines with J gene TRBJ2-1; the D gene could be TRBD1 or TRBD2 (5 bases each). In germline, CDR1 is SQVTM, CDR2 ANQGSEA. The CDR3 extends over 16 amino acids. V lost 0 bases and J lost 3, with 15 bases in between. The DNA for the CDR3 is TGCAGCGTTGAAGATCAAGGGACCCTCAACTACAATGAGCAGTTCTTC. As protein: CSVEDQGTLNYNEQFF.

The V gene is TRBV19, the J gene TRBJ1-6, with a possible D match to TRBD1 (6 bases). The V gene lost 7 bases and the J gene lost 7 bases, with 14 bases spanning the gap. The germline gives CDR1 LNHDA, CDR2 SQIVND (reference sequence). The CDR3 is 14 amino acids. The CDR3 spells CASMAGAWNSPLHF. The CDR3 DNA follows: TGTGCCAGTATGGCAGGGGCGTGGAATTCACCCCTCCACTTT. Full variable domain (rest looked up from reference TRBV19 and TRBJ1-6): DGGITQSPKYLFRKEGQNVTLSCEQNLNHDAMYWYRQDPGQGLRLIYYSQIVNDFQKGDIAEGYSVSREKKESFPLTVTSAQKNPTAFYLCASMAGAWNSPLHFGNGTRLTVT.

The rearrangement links TRBV7-9 to TRBJ1-3; D call uncertain. V lost 0 bases to trimming and J lost 4 bases, with 10 bases between them. The germline gives CDR1 SEHNR, CDR2 FQNEAQ (reference sequence). The CDR3 totals 15 residues. The CDR3 nucleotides are TGTGCCAGCAGCTTAGCAGTCCCAATCGGAAACACCATATATTTT. Translation gives CASSLAVPIGNTIYF.

This chain links TRBV9 with TRBJ2-7; TRBD1 matches at 7 bases. The CDR3 sequence is 15 residues long. CDR1 and CDR2 (germline): SGDLS, YYNGEE. V was pared by 2 bases and J by 3 bases, with 8 bases of the junction left unmatched. The CDR3 loop reads CASSVTGTALYEQYF. The CDR3 DNA is TGTGCCAGCAGCGTGACCGGGACAGCCCTCTACGAGCAGTACTTC. The full variable domain, rest sourced from reference TRBV9 and TRBJ2-7, is DSGVTQTPKHLITATGQRVTLRCSPRSGDLSVYWYQQSLDQGLQFLIQYYNGEERAKGNILERFSAQQFPDLHSELNLSSLELGDSALYFCASSVTGTALYEQYFGPGTRLTVT.

This chain uses TRBV18 with TRBJ2-1; TRBD1 aligns across 9 bases. CDR3 length: 14 amino acids. The J segment lost 6 bases and the V segment lost 2 bases, leaving 2 bases of the junction unmatched. Germline CDR1 and CDR2: KGHSH and LQKENI. The CDR3 bases are TGTGCCAGCTCACCAATGACAGGGGGCAATGAGCAGTTCTTC. As protein: CASSPMTGGNEQFF.

This sequence joins TRBV11-2 and TRBJ2-1, with TRBD1 identical over 10 bases. Germline values: CDR1 SGHAT, CDR2 FQNNGV. The CDR3 has 15 amino acids. The V gene end was trimmed by 6 bases and the J gene end by 6 bases; junction bases not matched to a gene: 8. Here the CDR3 reads CASREGQGSRNEQFF. DNA of the CDR3: TGTGCCAGCAGGGAGGGACAGGGGTCTCGCAATGAGCAGTTCTTC.

In this sample, this clone turned up once. The rearrangement uses TRBV11-2 and TRBJ1-1; a possible D gene is TRBD1 (6 bases). Trimming took 7 bases from V and 6 from J, leaving 27 bases between them. The germline V gene has CDR1 SGHAT and CDR2 FQNNGV. The CDR3 has 17 residues. Here the CDR3 DNA reads TGTGCCAGCAAAGCTTCCCCCCGGGGGGCCCTGTCAGCTGAAGCTTTCTTT. Translation: CASKASPRGALSAEAFF. Supplemented by reference TRBV11-2 and TRBJ1-1, the full variable domain reads EAGVAQSPRYKIIEKRQSVAFWCNPISGHATLYWYQQILGQGPKLLIQFQNNGVVDDSQLPKDRFSAERLKGVDSTLKIQPAKLEDSAVYLCASKASPRGALSAEAFFGQGTRLTVV.

This clone was seen more than once but under ten times. The chain has TRBV4-1 and TRBJ2-2, with D perhaps matching TRBD1 (5 bases). Germline V gene lookup returns CDR1 MGHRA and CDR2 YSYEKL. The CDR3 is 17 amino acids. Trimming shortened V by 1 base and J by 4 bases, and 16 bases separated the two germline ends. The DNA of the CDR3 is TGCGCCAGCAGCCAAGCTAGGGCAGGGCTGGTCACCGGGGAGCTGTTTTTT. Translating gives CASSQARAGLVTGELFF.

The rearrangement joins TRBV6-5 to TRBJ1-4, with a possible D match to TRBD1 (6 bases). Deletions cut 5 bases from V and 4 bases from J, with 11 bases between. CDR3 size: 14 residues. Germline lookup yields CDR1 MNHEY and CDR2 SVGAGI. The CDR3 nucleotides are TGTGCCAGCAGTCGCCGACAGGATAATGAAAAACTGTTTTTT. Its translation is CASSRRQDNEKLFF.

This sequence joins TRBV19 and TRBJ2-5; D is unresolved. CDR3 size: 13 residues. Germline assignment: CDR1 LNHDA and CDR2 SQIVND (reference sequence). Trimming took off 1 base at V and 2 bases at J, with 5 bases between the two ends. CDR3 nucleotides: TGTGCCAGTAGTATAGCCATTCAAGAGACCCAGTACTTC. Protein sequence: CASSIAIQETQYF. Supplemented by reference TRBV19 and TRBJ2-5, the full variable domain reads DGGITQSPKYLFRKEGQNVTLSCEQNLNHDAMYWYRQDPGQGLRLIYYSQIVNDFQKGDIAEGYSVSREKKESFPLTVTSAQKNPTAFYLCASSIAIQETQYFGPGTRLLVL.

The CDR3 loop is CASSLVSGTSTDTQYF. The CDR3, as DNA: TGCGCCAGCAGCTTGGTTAGTGGGACTAGCACAGATACGCAGTATTTT. This chain links TRBV5-1 with TRBJ2-3, with D perhaps matching TRBD2 (6 bases). The CDR3 has 16 amino acids. V gave up 0 bases and J gave up 0 bases, with 11 bases separating them. The germline V gene has CDR1 SGHRS and CDR2 YFSETQ.

Points on this clone: Distinct nucleotide sequences in the sample also encode this CDR3. The chain combines TRBV18 with TRBJ1-1; 11 nucleotides line up with TRBD1. The CDR3 sequence is 15 residues long. After removal of 4 bases from V and 4 bases from J, the junction contained 5 bases not matched to a gene. In germline, CDR1 is KGHSH, CDR2 LQKENI. DNA of the CDR3: TGTGCCAGCTCACGCCCGGGACAGGGGGTCACTGAAGCTTTCTTT. It yields the protein CASSRPGQGVTEAFF.

The V gene is TRBV11-3, the J gene TRBJ2-7; a possible D gene is TRBD1 (6 bases). V was pared by 1 base and J by 3 bases, with 13 bases between. The length of the CDR3 is 15 residues. CDR1 SGHNT and CDR2 YENEEA come from the germline V gene. CDR3 sequence: CASSLGAGEIYEQYF. CDR3 sequence (DNA): TGTGCCAGCAGCTTAGGGGCAGGGGAGATCTACGAGCAGTACTTC.

The V and J genes are TRBV18 and TRBJ1-4; 9 bases match TRBD1. Germline V gene data show CDR1 as KGHSH and CDR2 as LQKENI. This CDR3 spans 15 amino acids. V trimming: 3 bases; J trimming: 7 bases; junction bases outside the gene matches: 6. CDR3 sequence (DNA): TGTGCCAGCTCACCTGAACAGGGGGCGAGTGAAAAACTGTTTTTT. Its translation: CASSPEQGASEKLFF. The entire variable domain, with the rest obtained from reference TRBV18 and TRBJ1-4, is as follows: NAGVMQNPRHLVRRRGQEARLRCSPMKGHSHVYWYRQLPEEGLKFMVYLQKENIIDESGMPKERFSAEFPKEGPSILRIQQVVRGDSAAYFCASSPEQGASEKLFFGSGTQLSVL.

The J gene is TRBJ1-2, the V gene TRBV7-8, with D maybe TRBD1 (5 bases). V lost 5 bases, J lost 8 bases, and 12 bases lay in between. In germline, CDR1 is SGHVS, CDR2 FQNEAQ. This CDR3 contains 12 residues. CDR3 in DNA: TGTGCCAGCAGCCCTTACGGGGACGGCTACACCTTC. Protein sequence: CASSPYGDGYTF.

The V and J genes are TRBV7-2 and TRBJ2-1; 7 bases line up with TRBD1. Trimming cost V 4 bases and J 7 bases; bases outside gene matches: 7. CDR3 length equals 14 residues. Germline loops: CDR1 SGHTA, CDR2 FQGNSA. The CDR3 reads CASSSRQGVNEQFF. DNA for the CDR3: TGTGCCAGCAGCTCGAGACAGGGTGTGAATGAGCAGTTCTTC.

This rearrangement joins TRBV5-1 to TRBJ2-1, with a weak D call TRBD2 (6 bases). CDR1 and CDR2 (germline): SGHRS, YFSETQ. The CDR3 is made up of 17 amino acids. The ends were cut back, 0 bases at V and 7 bases at J, with 20 bases in the middle. CDR3 sequence (DNA): TGCGCCAGCAGCTTGGTAGTAGCGGTCCCTGGAGGAAATGAGCAGTTCTTC. It yields the protein CASSLVVAVPGGNEQFF.

This chain links TRBV7-9 with TRBJ2-7; D uncertain. The CDR3 runs 13 residues. Germline V gene data show CDR1 as SEHNR and CDR2 as FQNEAQ (reference sequence). With 5 bases removed from V and 2 bases from J, the gap between germline ends came to 10 bases. CDR3 protein: CASSPWVTYEQYF. The CDR3 region has the DNA TGTGCCAGCAGCCCATGGGTTACCTACGAGCAGTACTTC.

V usage is TRBV10-1 and J usage is TRBJ2-3; possibly TRBD2 for D (6 bases). Trimming pared 6 bases from V and 0 bases from J, leaving 7 bases between. Germline CDR1 WNHNN, CDR2 SYGVQD (reference sequence). The CDR3 is made up of 13 amino acids. In DNA, the CDR3 is TGCGCCAGCAGGGCGGGAAGCACAGATACGCAGTATTTT. Its translation is CASRAGSTDTQYF.

This sequence joins TRBV30 and TRBJ2-7; D gene uncertain. This CDR3 has 13 amino acids. The V gene's germline CDR1 is GTSNPN and CDR2 SVGIG (reference sequence). Between the trimmed V and J ends, which lost 2 bases and 4 bases, there was a span of 12 bases. CDR3 DNA: TGTGCCTGGAGTCCCGCACAAAGTTACGAGCAGTACTTC. Translation: CAWSPAQSYEQYF.

The CDR3: CSASRSGPSTDTQYF. The CDR3, as DNA: TGCAGTGCTAGTCGGTCCGGACCTAGCACAGATACGCAGTATTTT. The genes are TRBV20-1 and TRBJ2-3; D not resolved. This CDR3 is 15 amino acids long. Per germline, CDR1 DFQATT and CDR2 SNEGSKA (reference sequence). The germline V and J ends were trimmed by 3 bases and 0 bases, with 13 bases remaining between them.

The chain is built from TRBV30 and TRBJ2-5; weak D call: TRBD2 (7 bases). This CDR3 region has 16 residues. The V and J ends lost 0 bases and 4 bases respectively, with 18 bases between them. Germline V CDR1 and CDR2: GTSNPN, SVGIG (reference sequence). CDR3 residues: CAWSVMGGGPLETQYF. The CDR3 nucleotides are TGTGCCTGGAGTGTAATGGGCGGGGGCCCCCTAGAGACCCAGTACTTC.

The rearrangement joins TRBV7-3 to TRBJ2-5; 9 bases are a match to TRBD2. The CDR3 totals 16 residues. V lost 5 bases to trimming and J lost 0 bases; unmatched junction nucleotides: 7. The germline V gene encodes CDR1 SGHTA and CDR2 FQGTGA. The CDR3 DNA is TGTGCCAGCAGCCTCCAGGCTAGCGGGAACCAAGAGACCCAGTACTTC. Encoded protein: CASSLQASGNQETQYF.